This TCR beta chain originates from a study of blood T cell repertoires in COVID-19. The CDR3 consists of 14 residues. V shed 5 bases, J shed 3 bases, and the junction held 6 bases outside the gene matches. Germline CDR1 and CDR2: MNHNY and SVGAGI (reference sequence). Per the original methods: Cell counts per sample came from amplifying reference gene primers. Using immunoSEQ multiplex PCR, the repertoire was profiled, and TCRdb retains in-frame clones only, with some absent. That table furnishes V, J and clone size, whereas the DNA furnished D and trimming. The sample comprises just over 15,000 clones, 80% to 85% of which are singletons, and about a tenth rests with the top ten.

The rearrangement links TRBV6-6 to TRBJ2-5; 7 positions agree with TRBD1. The sequenced sample consisted of peripheral blood. The sequence came from a human donor in a cohort sampled during active COVID-19. The CDR3 nucleotides read TGTGCCAGCAGTCAACAGGGGATGAAAGAGACCCAGTACTTC. Translated, it gives CASSQQGMKETQYF.